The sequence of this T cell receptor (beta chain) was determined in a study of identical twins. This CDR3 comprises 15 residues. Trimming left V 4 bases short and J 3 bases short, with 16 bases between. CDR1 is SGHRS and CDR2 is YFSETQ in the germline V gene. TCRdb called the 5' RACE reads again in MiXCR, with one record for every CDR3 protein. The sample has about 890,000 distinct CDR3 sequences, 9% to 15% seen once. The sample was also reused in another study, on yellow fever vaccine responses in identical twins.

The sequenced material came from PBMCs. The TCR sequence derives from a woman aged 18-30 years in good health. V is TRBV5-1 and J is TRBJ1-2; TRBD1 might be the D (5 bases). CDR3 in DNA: TGCGCCAGCAGCCCGGGACCCGGAAGGGACTATGGCTACACCTTC. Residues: CASSPGPGRDYGYTF.